These 4 T cell receptor beta chains were sequenced from one sample in a study of cytomegalovirus exposure and HLA in healthy donors. The PCR was carried out with 60 Vbeta primers and 13 Jbeta primers. Sequencing was performed with immunoSEQ multiplex PCR; in TCRdb, only in-frame clones are kept and a portion is missing. The data hold 130,000 or so clones, with 76% observed a single time. Input material: PBMCs. The receptors come from a man in his forties or fifties in good health and CMV-seronegative.

V is TRBV27 and J is TRBJ2-7; D is undetermined. This CDR3 comprises 14 residues. The germline CDR1 and CDR2 sequences are MNHEY and SMNVEV (reference sequence). The V and J ends lost 2 bases and 3 bases respectively, with 11 bases between them. The CDR3 region has the DNA TGTGCCAGCAGTTTAGAGGCTTCCGGCTACGAGCAGTACTTC. Residues: CASSLEASGYEQYF.

This clone was found once. V is TRBV28 and J is TRBJ2-1, with 9 bases aligning to TRBD1. Germline lookup yields CDR1 MDHEN and CDR2 SYDVKM. With V trimmed by 8 bases and J by 8 bases, 13 bases remained unmatched. This CDR3 spans 15 amino acids. Here the CDR3 DNA reads TGTGCCAGCCGGGGGTCCAGGGACAGGGAAGATGAGCAGTTCTTC. Encoded protein: CASRGSRDREDEQFF. Full variable domain (outside the CDR3, taken from reference TRBV28 and TRBJ2-1): DVKVTQSSRYLVKRTGEKVFLECVQDMDHENMFWYRQDPGLGLRLIYFSYDVKMKEKGDIPEGYSVSREKKERFSLILESASTNQTSMYLCASRGSRDREDEQFFGPGTRLTVL.

V usage is TRBV5-5 and J usage is TRBJ2-1; TRBD2 aligns across 10 bases. This CDR3 spans 13 amino acids. V trimming: 4 bases; J trimming: 7 bases; junction bases outside the gene matches: 2. Germline lookup yields CDR1 SGHKS and CDR2 YYEKEE (reference sequence). The CDR3 region is CASSASGGNEQFF. CDR3 bases: TGTGCCAGCAGCGCTAGCGGGGGAAATGAGCAGTTCTTC.

The rearrangement links TRBV30 to TRBJ1-4; possible D gene TRBD1, 5 bases. V was clipped by 2 bases and J by 2 bases, with 15 bases between them. The CDR3 runs to 16 residues. The germline gives CDR1 GTSNPN, CDR2 SVGIG (reference sequence). The CDR3 DNA reads TGTGCCTGGAGTTGGGGGGATATCAATACTAATGAAAAACTGTTTTTT. Translated: CAWSWGDINTNEKLFF.